This T cell receptor (beta chain) is drawn from a study of T cell repertoires in cytomegalovirus infection. There are many counts of this clonotype. One entry per CDR3 protein results from TCRdb running MiXCR on the reads. The sample lists 630,000 or so distinct CDR3 sequences, more than 20% occurring once. Germline assignment: CDR1 MNHEY and CDR2 SVGEGT. Trimming left V 2 bases short and J 2 bases short, with 11 bases between. This CDR3 is 15 amino acids long. The clonotype comes from a human donor in good health (CMV status not recorded). Some clones in this sample may be carry-over from other donors' samples. The chain uses TRBV6-2 or TRBV6-3 and TRBJ2-3; D gene unclear. Sequences were obtained from CD8+ T cells from PBMCs. The CDR3 here is CASSYMAYATDTQYF. In DNA, the CDR3 is TGTGCCAGCAGTTACATGGCCTACGCCACAGATACGCAGTATTTT.